One sample yielded the 26 T cell receptor beta chains listed below, sequenced in a study of human T cells and chemical hapten exposure. Time point defined: patch test 2, 6 weeks after DPC sensitization. Noted treatment: therapeutic diphenylcyclopropenone sensitization with weekly scalp DPC. Via MiXCR, TCRdb re-called the RACE reads, giving one row per CDR3 protein. Among about 400,000 distinct CDR3 sequences listed, roughly 6.3% were seen once. The sample was whole blood, taken in connection with sensitization to the hapten diphenylcyclopropenone (DPC). These receptors came from a woman younger than 35 with alopecia areata. Some clones in this sample may be carry-over from other donors' samples.

This clonotype has ten or more counts. The chain joins TRBV12-3 or TRBV12-4 to TRBJ1-1; unclear D gene. V was trimmed by 3 bases and J by 4 bases, leaving 9 bases between them. This CDR3 spans 13 amino acids. The CDR3 sequence: CASSFFGGTEAFF. Written as DNA, the CDR3 is TGTGCCAGCAGTTTCTTCGGAGGCACTGAAGCTTTCTTT.

There are many counts of this clonotype. V gene TRBV5-1 combines with J gene TRBJ2-5, with a possible D match to TRBD1 (5 bases). V lost 5 bases and J lost 3, with 11 bases in between. Germline V lookup: CDR1 SGHRS, CDR2 YFSETQ. CDR3 length: 13 amino acids. CDR3 DNA: TGCGCCAGCAGATTACAGGTAGAAGAGACCCAGTACTTC. It specifies CASRLQVEETQYF.

This clonotype came up many times. V usage is TRBV20-1 and J usage is TRBJ2-3; a weak D match, TRBD1 (6 bases). With 3 bases removed from V and 3 bases from J, the gap between germline ends came to 13 bases. CDR3 length: 14 amino acids. Germline CDR1 DFQATT, CDR2 SNEGSKA (reference sequence). The CDR3 here is CSASANRVTDTQYF. The CDR3 nucleotides read TGCAGTGCTAGCGCGAACAGGGTTACAGATACGCAGTATTTT.

The chain is built from TRBV20-1 and TRBJ2-3; D uncertain. In germline, CDR1 is DFQATT, CDR2 SNEGSKA (reference sequence). The CDR3 is 11 residues long. Trimming pared 3 bases from V and 4 bases from J, leaving 5 bases between. The CDR3 DNA reads as TGCAGTGCTAGTTCCGCAGATACGCAGTATTTT. Translation: CSASSADTQYF.

The table lists this clonotype with a few counts. The chain carries TRBV11-2 and TRBJ2-1; TRBD1 might be the D (5 bases). The V gene lost 1 base and the J gene lost 0 bases, with 19 bases spanning the gap. The CDR3 length is 19 residues. CDR1 SGHAT and CDR2 FQNNGV come from the germline V gene. The CDR3 is CASSLAPRGSLSSYNEQFF. The CDR3 DNA reads TGTGCCAGCAGCTTAGCCCCAAGGGGCAGCCTAAGCTCCTACAATGAGCAGTTCTTC.

This clonotype was seen many times. This chain uses TRBV5-1 with TRBJ1-1; D not certain. The ends were cut back, 0 bases at V and 3 bases at J, with 9 bases in the middle. The V gene's germline CDR1 is SGHRS and CDR2 YFSETQ. This CDR3 is 14 amino acids long. The DNA for the CDR3 is TGCGCCAGCAGCTTGGAATTGTTGGACACTGAAGCTTTCTTT. Translating gives CASSLELLDTEAFF. The full variable domain, completed using reference TRBV5-1 and TRBJ1-1, is KAGVTQTPRYLIKTRGQQVTLSCSPISGHRSVSWYQQTPGQGLQFLFEYFSETQRNKGNFPGRFSGRQFSNSRSEMNVSTLELGDSALYLCASSLELLDTEAFFGQGTRLTVV.

This rearrangement joins TRBV15 to TRBJ2-1; D is possibly TRBD2 (5 bases). The CDR3 runs 14 residues. V lost 0 bases, J lost 8 bases, and 11 bases lay in between. Germline assignment: CDR1 LNHNV and CDR2 YYDKDF (reference sequence). CDR3 bases: TGTGCCACCAGCAGAGAAACGAGGGATGATGAGCAGTTCTTC. Translating it yields CATSRETRDDEQFF.

The sample holds many counts of this clonotype. The chain recombines TRBV18 with TRBJ1-1; TRBD1 matches at 9 bases. Germline-derived CDR1 and CDR2 are KGHSH and LQKENI. Germline trimming cut 3 bases from V and 3 bases from J; bases unmatched to any gene: 5. The CDR3 totals 15 residues. Written as DNA, the CDR3 is TGTGCCAGCTCACCGGGACAGGGAAGCGACACTGAAGCTTTCTTT. It yields the protein CASSPGQGSDTEAFF.

The chain joins TRBV13 to TRBJ2-1; no definite D call. The CDR3 runs 12 residues. CDR1 is PRHDT, CDR2 FYEKMQ, per germline (reference sequence). The V and J ends lost 1 base and 9 bases respectively, with 7 bases between them. The CDR3 bases are TGTGCCAGCAGCTTAGCCGAAGCTGAGCAGTTCTTC. Encoded protein: CASSLAEAEQFF.

This clonotype was found a few times. The J gene is TRBJ2-4, the V gene TRBV7-2, with D possibly TRBD1 on 6 matching bases. This CDR3 is built from 14 residues. The ends were cut back, 4 bases at V and 5 bases at J, with 12 bases in the middle. Looked up from germline, CDR1 is SGHTA and CDR2 is FQGNSA. CDR3 bases: TGTGCCAGCAGCTCCACAGGGATTCAAAACATTCAGTACTTC. This gives the protein CASSSTGIQNIQYF.

This clonotype was counted only a few times. This chain links TRBV24-1 with TRBJ1-2; D may be TRBD1 (5 bases). V gave up 1 base and J gave up 6 bases, with 11 bases separating them. This CDR3 spans 14 amino acids. Germline V CDR1 and CDR2: KGHDR, SFDVKD. Here the CDR3 DNA reads TGTGCCACCAGTGATTTTACCAGGGACCATGGCTACACCTTC. Protein product: CATSDFTRDHGYTF.

J is TRBJ2-7 and V is TRBV6-6; 9 nucleotides match TRBD1. Germline CDR1 reads MNHNY; CDR2 reads SVGAGI (reference sequence). V shed 6 bases and J 4 bases; nucleotides not matched to a gene: 10. The CDR3 spans 15 residues. CDR3 sequence: CASRLDRTGEYEQYF. In nucleotides, the CDR3 is TGTGCCAGCAGGCTCGACCGGACAGGGGAATACGAGCAGTACTTC.

There are a few counts of this clonotype. The J gene is TRBJ2-7, the V gene TRBV3-1; TRBD1 aligns across 9 bases. V shed 3 bases and J 7 bases; nucleotides not matched to a gene: 10. Germline assignment: CDR1 LGHDT and CDR2 YNNKEL (reference sequence). There are 15 residues in the CDR3. The CDR3 reads CASSHSMDRGKEQYF. DNA of the CDR3: TGTGCCAGCAGCCACTCGATGGACAGGGGAAAAGAGCAGTACTTC.

The CDR3 here is CASRLGSDSPLHF. The CDR3, as DNA: TGTGCCAGCAGACTTGGTTCCGATTCACCCCTCCACTTT. The V and J genes are TRBV6-1 and TRBJ1-6; D ambiguous. V lost 6 bases and J 8 bases, leaving 11 bases between the germline ends. CDR3 length equals 13 residues. Germline V lookup: CDR1 MNHNS, CDR2 SASEGT.

This clonotype was seen only a few times. The gene calls are TRBV6-2 or TRBV6-3 and TRBJ2-3, with 7 nucleotides matching TRBD1. V lost 6 bases, J lost 5 bases, and 11 bases stayed unmatched. The germline gives CDR1 MNHEY, CDR2 SVGEGT. The CDR3 contains 15 residues. This CDR3 is CASSAKRGPGDTQYF. DNA of the CDR3: TGTGCCAGCAGCGCCAAGAGGGGGCCGGGAGATACGCAGTATTTT.

Only a few counts were recorded for this clonotype. The genes are TRBV7-2 and TRBJ1-3; D might be TRBD1 (6 bases). CDR3 length: 16 residues. V was shortened by 5 bases and J by 3 bases, with 17 bases between the two germline ends. Looked up from germline, CDR1 is SGHTA and CDR2 is FQGNSA. CDR3 protein: CASSAPPGASGNTIYF. Written as DNA, the CDR3 is TGTGCCAGCAGCGCCCCCCCGGGGGCGAGTGGAAACACCATATATTTT.

This clonotype was observed at least ten times. The chain is built from TRBV18 and TRBJ1-4; D not resolved. V was clipped by 4 bases and J by 7 bases, with 25 bases between them. Germline V gene lookup returns CDR1 KGHSH and CDR2 LQKENI. This CDR3 spans 18 amino acids. In DNA form, the CDR3 reads TGTGCCAGCTCACTGAACGGCCGGGCCACAGACCGGGGTGAAAAACTGTTTTTT. Translating it yields CASSLNGRATDRGEKLFF.

This clonotype was recorded at least ten times. The chain carries TRBV12-3 or TRBV12-4 and TRBJ1-5; D not certain. Between the trimmed V and J ends, which lost 4 bases and 6 bases, there was a span of 7 bases. The CDR3 sequence is 12 residues long. CDR3 protein: CASSWERQPQHF. DNA of the CDR3: TGTGCCAGCAGTTGGGAGCGTCAGCCCCAGCATTTT.

There are a few counts of this clonotype. The gene calls are TRBV6-4 and TRBJ2-3; no definite D call. V lost 6 bases and J 2 bases, leaving 15 bases between the germline ends. The CDR3 runs 15 residues. The germline V gene has CDR1 MRHNA and CDR2 SNTAGT. The DNA of the CDR3 is TGTGCCAGCAGCAAGACCCCCTCCGCCACAGATACGCAGTATTTT. It yields the protein CASSKTPSATDTQYF.

A few counts support this clonotype. The genes are TRBV28 and TRBJ1-2; the match to TRBD1 covers 9 bases. This CDR3 comprises 15 residues. Germline V CDR1 and CDR2: MDHEN, SYDVKM. V lost 6 bases, J lost 4 bases, and 9 bases stayed unmatched. This CDR3 is CASSYPDRGSYGYTF. Written as DNA, the CDR3 is TGTGCCAGCAGCTATCCGGACAGGGGATCCTATGGCTACACCTTC.

The chain carries TRBV28 and TRBJ1-5; 7 bases map to TRBD1. Germline CDR1 and CDR2: MDHEN and SYDVKM. This CDR3 is 18 amino acids long. V was pared by 5 bases and J by 2 bases, with 15 bases of the junction left unmatched. Here the CDR3 reads CASSTISGGWWGNQPQHF. CDR3 nucleotide sequence: TGTGCCAGCAGTACCATTTCAGGGGGTTGGTGGGGCAATCAGCCCCAGCATTTT.

This clonotype was detected many times. This rearrangement joins TRBV6-5 to TRBJ1-3; D not certain. V shed 0 bases and J shed 0 bases, with 6 bases lying between them. Germline assignment: CDR1 MNHEY and CDR2 SVGAGI. The CDR3 consists of 15 residues. CDR3 nucleotide sequence: TGTGCCAGCAGTTACTCGTCTGGCTCTGGAAACACCATATATTTT. Residues: CASSYSSGSGNTIYF.

The J gene is TRBJ2-7, the V gene TRBV9; D is ambiguous. Looked up from germline, CDR1 is SGDLS and CDR2 is YYNGEE. The CDR3 is made up of 14 amino acids. V was cut by 0 bases and J by 1 base, with 8 bases left in between. The CDR3 bases are TGTGCCAGCAGCGTAGGCTCGGGTTCCTACGAGCAGTACTTC. Amino acids: CASSVGSGSYEQYF.

This clonotype was picked up many times. V is TRBV28 and J is TRBJ1-2; 8 bases fit TRBD1. V gave up 8 bases and J gave up 2 bases; unmatched junction bases: 4. Germline V CDR1 and CDR2: MDHEN, SYDVKM. This CDR3 is 13 amino acids long. CDR3 region: CASAGGKNYGYTF. In nucleotides, the CDR3 is TGTGCCAGCGCAGGGGGCAAGAACTATGGCTACACCTTC.

This clonotype appeared a few times. The chain uses TRBV2 and TRBJ1-1; 8 nucleotides match TRBD1. Germline V gene sequence: CDR1 SNHLY, CDR2 FYNNEI. The ends lost 8 bases at V and 5 bases at J; junction bases unmatched: 7. The CDR3 is 13 amino acids. CDR3 sequence (DNA): TGTGCCAGCGCCGGACAGGGTGGGACTGAAGCTTTCTTT. This encodes CASAGQGGTEAFF.

The chain combines TRBV5-4 with TRBJ2-7, with a possible D match to TRBD2 (6 bases). Looked up from germline, CDR1 is SGHNT and CDR2 is YYREEE (reference sequence). The CDR3 has 15 residues. Trimming pared 2 bases from V and 2 bases from J, leaving 14 bases between. CDR3 sequence: CASSFCGTEAYEQYF. The CDR3 coding sequence is TGTGCCAGCAGCTTCTGCGGGACGGAAGCCTACGAGCAGTACTTC.